The 30 T cell receptor beta chains in this list originate from one sample, sequenced in a study of T cells in Graves' hyperthyroidism and ophthalmopathy. The TCR beta CDR3 regions underwent amplification using RNA transcripts as the source. HTBI primers were used for first-round RT-PCR of the TCR CDR3. TCRdb ran MiXCR on the multiplex PCR reads and lists one entry per CDR3 protein. The table shows nearly 600,000 distinct CDR3 sequences, with about 14% occurring only once. Sequenced material: blood. All receptors come from a woman in her thirties with Graves' hyperthyroidism that later progressed to Graves' ophthalmopathy.

This chain links TRBV12-3 or TRBV12-4 with TRBJ2-7; D unresolved. The V gene lost 7 bases and the J gene lost 3 bases, with 13 bases spanning the gap. The CDR3 runs 13 residues. The CDR3 DNA sequence: TGTGCCAGCACTTGGGTGGGCGGCTACGAGCAGTACTTC. Encoded protein: CASTWVGGYEQYF.

The chain is built from TRBV19 and TRBJ2-3; 10 bases match TRBD2. With V trimmed by 6 bases and J by 4 bases, 13 bases remained unmatched. The CDR3 spans 17 residues. Germline CDR1 reads LNHDA; CDR2 reads SQIVND (reference sequence). This CDR3 is CASRVHGLAGASDTQYF. CDR3 DNA sequence: TGTGCCAGTAGAGTACACGGGCTAGCGGGAGCTTCAGATACGCAGTATTTT.

This clonotype was observed at least ten times. This rearrangement joins TRBV7-8 to TRBJ1-1; 9 nucleotides match TRBD1. This CDR3 comprises 16 residues. V shed 5 bases and J 0 bases; nucleotides not matched to a gene: 7. Germline CDR1 and CDR2: SGHVS and FQNEAQ. The DNA for the CDR3 is TGTGCCAGCAGCAAAGGACAGGGGACCGTGAACACTGAAGCTTTCTTT. Translation: CASSKGQGTVNTEAFF. Based on the CDR3 plus reference TRBV7-8 and TRBJ1-1, the full variable domain is GAGVSQSPRYKVAKRGQDVALRCDPISGHVSLFWYQQALGQGPEFLTYFQNEAQLDKSGLPSDRFFAERPEGSVSTLKIQRTQQEDSAVYLCASSKGQGTVNTEAFFGQGTRLTVV.

This clonotype was detected ten times or more. The CDR3: CASSYDRRTDTQYF. CDR3 in DNA: TGTGCCAGCAGTTACGACCGACGCACAGATACGCAGTATTTT. The chain couples TRBV6-2 or TRBV6-3 to TRBJ2-3; no clear D. Trimming stripped 2 bases from V and 1 base from J, with 7 bases between. Germline V gene lookup returns CDR1 MNHEY and CDR2 SVGEGT. There are 14 residues in the CDR3.

This clonotype came up many times. The chain links TRBV3-1 to TRBJ2-1, with 9 bases matching TRBD2. V was clipped by 5 bases and J by 7 bases; unmatched bases: 3. Germline CDR1 LGHDT, CDR2 YNNKEL (reference sequence). The CDR3 extends over 13 amino acids. CDR3 DNA sequence: TGTGCCAGCAGCAGGCGGGGGGGTAATGAGCAGTTCTTC. Its translation is CASSRRGGNEQFF.

This clonotype was detected ten times or more. This rearrangement joins TRBV28 to TRBJ1-2; 10 bases agree with TRBD1. Germline lookup yields CDR1 MDHEN and CDR2 SYDVKM. The V and J ends lost 5 bases and 4 bases, in that order; junction bases with no gene match: 13. The CDR3 is 17 residues long. CDR3: CASSLPSTGGAGYGYTF. The CDR3 region has the DNA TGTGCCAGCAGTCTTCCCTCGACAGGGGGCGCCGGCTATGGCTACACCTTC.

On this clonotype: Possible read error: a much larger clone is one base away. V usage is TRBV5-1 and J usage is TRBJ1-4; a weak D match, TRBD1 (6 bases). The CDR3 loop spans 14 amino acids. Germline assignment: CDR1 SGHRS and CDR2 YFSETQ. CDR3 DNA sequence: TGCACCAGCAGCTTGCTATCAGGGGATGAAAAACTGTTTTTT. As protein: CTSSLLSGDEKLFF.

V usage is TRBV20-1 and J usage is TRBJ1-5; 7 bases agree with TRBD1. The CDR3 is 15 amino acids. V was pared by 7 bases and J by 6 bases, with 15 bases of the junction left unmatched. Germline V lookup: CDR1 DFQATT, CDR2 SNEGSKA (reference sequence). The CDR3 DNA reads as TGCAGTGTCACCTCCCAGACAGGGTTTCGTCAGCCCCAGCATTTT. It encodes CSVTSQTGFRQPQHF.

CDR3 in amino acids: CASSTTSGNHNEQFF. The CDR3, as DNA: TGTGCCAGCAGCACGACTAGCGGGAATCACAATGAGCAGTTCTTC. The chain joins TRBV12-3 or TRBV12-4 to TRBJ2-1, with 11 bases matching TRBD2. The CDR3 loop spans 15 amino acids. The ends lost 6 bases at V and 5 bases at J; junction bases unmatched: 6.

The count of this clonotype is one. The chain joins TRBV4-1 to TRBJ1-5; D not resolved. The CDR3 spans 16 residues. Germline CDR1 and CDR2: MGHRA and YSYEKL. The V end lost 0 bases, the J end lost 1 base, and 10 bases lay between the germline ends. The CDR3 DNA sequence: TGCGCCAGCAGCCAAGAAGATAATGAAAGCAATCAGCCCCAGCATTTT. Translation gives CASSQEDNESNQPQHF.

The CDR3 DNA reads as TGTGCCACCAGGGCCGGGACTAGCGGTTTCACAGATACGCAGTATTTT. It codes for CATRAGTSGFTDTQYF. The chain carries TRBV24-1 and TRBJ2-3, with TRBD2 matching 11 bases. Trimming took 7 bases from V and 2 from J; bases not matched to a gene: 7. The CDR3 spans 16 residues. CDR1 and CDR2 from the germline V gene are KGHDR and SFDVKD.

The chain is built from TRBV11-1 and TRBJ2-5; TRBD2 is a possible D gene (5 bases). This CDR3 region has 14 residues. Germline CDR1 SGHAT, CDR2 FQDESV (reference sequence). Trimming shortened V by 7 bases and J by 5 bases, and 17 bases separated the two germline ends. CDR3 region: CASTLAGMHETQYF. The CDR3, as DNA: TGTGCCAGCACCTTGGCCGGGATGCATGAGACCCAGTACTTC. Full variable domain (remainder filled in from reference TRBV11-1 and TRBJ2-5): EAEVAQSPRYKITEKSQAVAFWCDPISGHATLYWYRQILGQGPELLVQFQDESVVDDSQLPKDRFSAERLKGVDSTLKIQPAELGDSAMYLCASTLAGMHETQYFGPGTRLLVL.

This clonotype was observed at least ten times. The rearrangement links TRBV18 to TRBJ1-5; D gene unclear. This CDR3 has 12 amino acids. V lost 5 bases to trimming and J lost 3 bases, with 5 bases between them. Germline lookup yields CDR1 KGHSH and CDR2 LQKENI. CDR3 region: CASSTYNQPQHF. CDR3 DNA sequence: TGTGCCAGCTCAACTTACAATCAGCCCCAGCATTTT.

The chain is built from TRBV13 and TRBJ2-7; D not certain. The germline V gene encodes CDR1 PRHDT and CDR2 FYEKMQ (reference sequence). Deletions cut 5 bases from V and 2 bases from J, with 19 bases between. This CDR3 spans 16 amino acids. CDR3 region: CASSVTERGVPYEQYF. The CDR3 nucleotides are TGTGCCAGCAGCGTAACCGAGCGTGGGGTCCCCTACGAGCAGTACTTC.

This clonotype occurred a few times. This may be a read error: a much more frequent sequence differs by one nucleotide. The J gene is TRBJ2-5, the V gene TRBV18; 7 positions agree with TRBD1. The CDR3 sequence is 14 residues long. Germline V gives CDR1 KGHSH, CDR2 LQKENI. CDR3 DNA: TGTGCCAGCTCACCACGGACAGGCGTGGAGACCCAGCACTTC. It specifies CASSPRTGVETQHF.

This clonotype was detected many times. The chain employs TRBV20-1 and TRBJ2-1; unclear D gene. The CDR3 covers 12 residues. The germline V gene has CDR1 DFQATT and CDR2 SNEGSKA (reference sequence). As DNA, the CDR3 is TGCACATCTTCGACTGTATCTAATGAGCAGTTCTTC. Translating gives CTSSTVSNEQFF.

This chain links TRBV20-1 with TRBJ2-1; 11 positions agree with TRBD2. This CDR3 contains 13 residues. The junction had 5 bases not matched to a gene; V was cut back by 4 bases and J by 9 bases. CDR1 DFQATT and CDR2 SNEGSKA come from the germline V gene (reference sequence). Here the CDR3 reads CSATTSGSSEQFF. In DNA form, the CDR3 reads TGCAGTGCTACCACTAGCGGGAGTAGTGAGCAGTTCTTC.

Of note for this clonotype: It may be a read error: a sequence one base away is much more abundant. This chain uses TRBV19 with TRBJ2-7; D might be TRBD1 (6 bases). The CDR3 has 15 amino acids. With 5 bases removed from V and 0 bases from J, the gap between germline ends came to 14 bases. From germline, CDR1 is LNHDA and CDR2 SQIVND (reference sequence). The CDR3 coding sequence is TGTGCCAGTAGTGTGGAGACAGGTGGCTCCTACGAGCAGTACTTC. It codes for CASSVETGGSYEQYF.

This clonotype was found a few times. The chain recombines TRBV7-9 with TRBJ2-7, with TRBD2 identical over 12 bases. This CDR3 has 15 amino acids. V trimming: 3 bases; J trimming: 4 bases; junction bases outside the gene matches: 4. Germline CDR1 SEHNR, CDR2 FQNEAQ (reference sequence). CDR3 bases: TGTGCCAGCAGCTTCGCCGGGACTAGCGGGTACGAGCAGTACTTC. Amino acids: CASSFAGTSGYEQYF. The variable domain in full, with the rest retrieved from reference TRBV7-9 and TRBJ2-7, is DTGVSQNPRHKITKRGQNVTFRCDPISEHNRLYWYRQTLGQGPEFLTYFQNEAQLEKSRLLSDRFSAERPKGSFSTLEIQRTEQGDSAMYLCASSFAGTSGYEQYFGPGTRLTVT.

This clonotype was counted ten times or more. This chain connects TRBV7-3 to TRBJ2-3; D possibly matches TRBD1 or TRBD2 (5 bases each). The CDR3 sequence is 15 residues long. CDR1 and CDR2 (germline): SGHTA, FQGTGA. Trimming cost V 6 bases and J 1 base, with 14 bases left between them. CDR3 coding DNA: TGTGCCAGCAGTAATTCGGGGACCCGCACAGATACGCAGTATTTT. This sequence encodes CASSNSGTRTDTQYF.

DNA of the CDR3: TGCGCCAGCAGGACAGGGGGCGAGAACACCGGGGAGCTGTTTTTT. Translation: CASRTGGENTGELFF. The chain has TRBV10-1 and TRBJ2-2, with TRBD1 identical over 10 bases. Germline values: CDR1 WNHNN, CDR2 SYGVQD (reference sequence). The V gene end was trimmed by 6 bases and the J gene end by 1 base; junction bases not matched to a gene: 2. CDR3 length equals 15 residues.

This clonotype was counted at least ten times. This rearrangement joins TRBV3-1 to TRBJ1-1; perhaps TRBD1 as D (5 bases). Germline CDR1 reads LGHDT; CDR2 reads YNNKEL (reference sequence). The CDR3 runs 14 residues. V was cut by 0 bases and J by 5 bases, with 10 bases left in between. CDR3 DNA sequence: TGTGCCAGCAGCCAAGAGGGGGTAGGGACTGAAGCTTTCTTT. As protein: CASSQEGVGTEAFF.

This clonotype appeared many times. J is TRBJ1-4 and V is TRBV12-3 or TRBV12-4; 9 bases line up with TRBD1. This CDR3 spans 14 amino acids. V lost 6 bases, J lost 4 bases, and 3 bases stayed unmatched. In nucleotides, the CDR3 is TGTGCCAGCAGCGGACAGGGGATTAATGAAAAACTGTTTTTT. Translated, it gives CASSGQGINEKLFF.

Comments on this clonotype: A much larger clonotype is one base distant, so this may be a read error. The chain carries TRBV30 and TRBJ2-1, with 7 bases identical to TRBD1. Per germline, CDR1 GTSNPN and CDR2 SVGIG (reference sequence). With V trimmed by 5 bases and J by 3 bases, 10 bases remained unmatched. This CDR3 comprises 15 residues. The DNA for the CDR3 is TGTGCCTGGGGTATAAGGGGACAGATCTACAATGAGCAGTTCTTC. Residues: CAWGIRGQIYNEQFF.

This clonotype was detected ten times or more. The chain links TRBV27 to TRBJ1-2; D may be TRBD1 (5 bases). From germline, CDR1 is MNHEY and CDR2 SMNVEV (reference sequence). Deletions cut 6 bases from V and 0 bases from J, with 11 bases between. The CDR3 is 14 residues long. CDR3 sequence (DNA): TGTGCCAGCAGGGGGCCTACAGCTAACTATGGCTACACCTTC. Protein sequence: CASRGPTANYGYTF.

This clonotype showed up many times. The chain joins TRBV5-1 to TRBJ1-2, with D possibly being TRBD1 (6 bases). Trimming removed 0 bases from V and 5 bases from J, with 8 bases in between. This CDR3 has 13 residues. Germline V gene lookup returns CDR1 SGHRS and CDR2 YFSETQ. The DNA for the CDR3 is TGCGCCAGCAGCTTGGCAGGGGAATATGGCTACACCTTC. Protein sequence: CASSLAGEYGYTF. Full variable domain (missing parts from reference TRBV5-1 and TRBJ1-2): KAGVTQTPRYLIKTRGQQVTLSCSPISGHRSVSWYQQTPGQGLQFLFEYFSETQRNKGNFPGRFSGRQFSNSRSEMNVSTLELGDSALYLCASSLAGEYGYTFGSGTRLTVV.

This clonotype was observed a handful of times. V gene TRBV19 combines with J gene TRBJ2-5, with TRBD1 matching 9 bases. V lost 3 bases to trimming and J lost 5 bases; unmatched junction nucleotides: 10. This CDR3 spans 16 amino acids. Germline assignment: CDR1 LNHDA and CDR2 SQIVND (reference sequence). The CDR3 spells CASSMNTGGVQETQYF. For the CDR3, the DNA is TGTGCCAGTAGTATGAATACAGGGGGCGTCCAGGAGACCCAGTACTTC.

This rearrangement joins TRBV7-9 to TRBJ2-5; D gene unclear. The germline gives CDR1 SEHNR, CDR2 FQNEAQ (reference sequence). The V end was cut by 0 bases, the J end by 1 base, with 6 bases between. This CDR3 has 14 residues. The CDR3 region is CASSLADFQETQYF. The CDR3 DNA reads as TGTGCCAGCAGCTTAGCTGATTTCCAAGAGACCCAGTACTTC. Using reference TRBV7-9 and TRBJ2-5 for the parts outside the CDR3, the full variable domain is DTGVSQNPRHKITKRGQNVTFRCDPISEHNRLYWYRQTLGQGPEFLTYFQNEAQLEKSRLLSDRFSAERPKGSFSTLEIQRTEQGDSAMYLCASSLADFQETQYFGPGTRLLVL.

At least ten counts were recorded for this clonotype. V and J are TRBV3-1 and TRBJ2-5; D is uncertain. Trimming took off 1 base at V and 1 base at J, with 10 bases between the two ends. Germline assignment: CDR1 LGHDT and CDR2 YNNKEL (reference sequence). The CDR3 runs to 15 residues. The CDR3 nucleotides are TGTGCCAGCAGCCAAGTGGACGGACCCCAAGAGACCCAGTACTTC. This gives the protein CASSQVDGPQETQYF.

This chain connects TRBV20-1 to TRBJ2-5, with D tentatively TRBD1 (5 bases). CDR1 is DFQATT and CDR2 is SNEGSKA in the germline V gene (reference sequence). The CDR3 has 13 amino acids. The V end lost 4 bases, the J end lost 4 bases, and 13 bases lay between the germline ends. The CDR3 protein is CSAKDSLRETQYF. The CDR3 nucleotides read TGCAGTGCTAAAGACAGCCTGAGAGAGACCCAGTACTTC.